The 11 T cell receptor beta chains below were found in one sample sequenced in a study of early T cells in non-severe SARS-CoV-2 infection. TCRdb re-derived calls from the 5' RACE reads in MiXCR, one entry per CDR3 protein. Of tens of thousands of distinct CDR3 sequences listed, 5.7% are singletons. Material for sequencing was whole blood. These receptors came from an adult who was a healthcare worker with PCR-confirmed SARS-CoV-2 infection or an uninfected control (not recorded which).

At least ten counts were recorded for this clonotype. V gene TRBV20-1 combines with J gene TRBJ1-2; 7 nucleotides line up with TRBD1. Germline values: CDR1 DFQATT, CDR2 SNEGSKA (reference sequence). J gave up 8 bases and V 6 bases, and 18 bases lay outside the gene matches. This CDR3 spans 15 amino acids. The CDR3 loop is CSALPYGTANWGYTF. The CDR3 DNA follows: TGCAGTGCCCTACCTTATGGGACAGCGAATTGGGGCTACACCTTC.

This clonotype was found many times. The rearrangement links TRBV7-6 to TRBJ1-1, with a weak D call TRBD1 (6 bases). V lost 4 bases and J lost 0, with 9 bases in between. The germline gives CDR1 SGHVS, CDR2 FNYEAQ. The CDR3 is made up of 14 amino acids. Here the CDR3 reads CASSYRDVNTEAFF. CDR3 in DNA: TGTGCCAGCAGCTACAGGGATGTGAACACTGAAGCTTTCTTT.

This clonotype occurred many times. The rearrangement joins TRBV4-3 to TRBJ2-3; a possible D gene is TRBD2 (6 bases). Germline V gives CDR1 LGHNA, CDR2 YSLEER. V shed 1 base and J shed 14 bases, with 19 bases lying between them. The CDR3 runs 14 residues. The CDR3 spells CASSQAPVASERYF. In nucleotides, the CDR3 is TGCGCCAGCAGCCAAGCCCCGGTGGCTAGCGAAAGGTATTTT.

This clonotype was observed many times. The rearrangement joins TRBV7-9 to TRBJ1-6; no clear D gene. V lost 1 base to trimming and J lost 5 bases, with 12 bases between them. The length of the CDR3 is 16 residues. Germline values: CDR1 SEHNR, CDR2 FQNEAQ (reference sequence). The CDR3: CASSLVGKKNNSPLHF. The CDR3 DNA is TGTGCCAGCAGCTTAGTCGGCAAAAAGAATAATTCACCCCTCCACTTT.

A remark on this clonotype: One end of the junction is discordant with germline, which a read error may explain. This sequence joins TRBV7-9 and TRBJ2-3, with TRBD2 identical over 7 bases. Germline-derived CDR1 and CDR2 are SEHNR and FQNEAQ (reference sequence). The CDR3 runs 14 residues. CDR3 nucleotides: TGTGCCAGCAGCTCTAGCGGTAGCACAGATACGCGGTATTTT. Translation: CASSSSGSTDTRYF. Supplemented by reference TRBV7-9 and TRBJ2-3, the full variable domain reads DTGVSQNPRHKITKRGQNVTFRCDPISEHNRLYWYRQTLGQGPEFLTYFQNEAQLEKSRLLSDRFSAERPKGSFSTLEIQRTEQGDSAMYLCASSSSGSTDTRYFGPGTRLTVL.

Note on this clonotype: A much larger clone differs from this one at a single base, so this may be a read error. The chain uses TRBV6-5 and TRBJ2-7; D unresolved. This CDR3 is 14 amino acids long. Germline CDR1 MNHEY, CDR2 SVGAGI. Trimming took off 0 bases at V and 0 bases at J, with 6 bases between the two ends. This chain's CDR3 is CASSYSETSYEQYF. In nucleotides, the CDR3 is TGTGCCAGCAGTTACTCGGAGACCTCCTACGAGCAGTACTTC.

This clonotype was counted many times. The chain couples TRBV10-3 to TRBJ2-3, with TRBD2 identical over 12 bases. After removal of 7 bases from V and 1 base from J, the junction contained 12 bases not matched to a gene. Germline V lookup: CDR1 ENHRY, CDR2 SYGVKD. The CDR3 consists of 18 residues. CDR3 protein: CAIKPGGTSGGRTDTQYF. The DNA of the CDR3 is TGTGCCATCAAACCTGGGGGTACTAGCGGGGGGCGCACAGATACGCAGTATTTT.

This clonotype has a count of ten or more. The chain links TRBV20-1 to TRBJ2-2; D call uncertain. CDR1 DFQATT and CDR2 SNEGSKA come from the germline V gene (reference sequence). The CDR3 length is 14 residues. Trimming pared 3 bases from V and 4 bases from J, leaving 12 bases between. The CDR3: CSASKERRTGELFF. In DNA form, the CDR3 reads TGCAGTGCTAGTAAAGAGCGACGCACCGGGGAGCTGTTTTTT.

This clonotype has at least ten counts. The V and J genes are TRBV19 and TRBJ2-1, with TRBD1 as a possible D gene (6 bases). The CDR3 contains 14 residues. The germline V gene has CDR1 LNHDA and CDR2 SQIVND (reference sequence). Trimming stripped 3 bases from V and 8 bases from J, with 14 bases between. DNA for the CDR3: TGTGCCAGTAGTATCTTCTCCAGGGGTCATGAGCAGTTCTTC. This codes for CASSIFSRGHEQFF.

This clonotype has a count of ten or more. This sequence joins TRBV19 and TRBJ2-6; no clear D. This CDR3 has 14 residues. The V gene's germline CDR1 is LNHDA and CDR2 SQIVND (reference sequence). V lost 5 bases to trimming and J lost 0 bases, with 5 bases between them. CDR3 nucleotides: TGTGCCAGTAGTCGGACCTCTGGGGCCAACGTCCTGACTTTC. Its translation: CASSRTSGANVLTF.

In this sample, this clonotype turned up many times. CDR3 region: CATRQPSNTGELFF. CDR3 DNA sequence: TGTGCCACCAGACAGCCGTCGAACACCGGGGAGCTGTTTTTT. The chain is built from TRBV2 and TRBJ2-2; D is possibly TRBD1 (5 bases). The CDR3 is 14 amino acids. V dropped 10 bases and J dropped 0 bases, with 12 bases sitting between them. Germline lookup yields CDR1 SNHLY and CDR2 FYNNEI. The full variable domain, in which reference TRBV2 and TRBJ2-2 provide the parts outside the CDR3, is EPEVTQTPSHQVTQMGQEVILRCVPISNHLYFYWYRQILGQKVEFLVSFYNNEISEKSEIFDDQFSVERPDGSNFTLKIRSTKLEDSAMYFCATRQPSNTGELFFGEGSRLTVL.